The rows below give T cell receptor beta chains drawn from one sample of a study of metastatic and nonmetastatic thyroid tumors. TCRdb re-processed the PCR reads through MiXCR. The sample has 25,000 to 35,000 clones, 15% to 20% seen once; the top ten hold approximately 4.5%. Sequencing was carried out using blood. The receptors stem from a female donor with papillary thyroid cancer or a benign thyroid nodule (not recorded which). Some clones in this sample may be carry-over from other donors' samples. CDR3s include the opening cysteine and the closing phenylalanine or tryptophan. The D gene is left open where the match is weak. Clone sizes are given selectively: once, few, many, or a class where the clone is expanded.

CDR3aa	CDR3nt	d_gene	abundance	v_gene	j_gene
CASAGMGAHEQYF	TGTGCCTCCGCCGGGATGGGGGCCCACGAGCAGTACTTC	NA	few	TRBV10-3	TRBJ2-7
CASSLGLRGRYNEKLFF	TGTGCCAGCAGCTTAGGGCTTCGGGGAAGGTATAATGAAAAACTGTTTTTT	NA	many	TRBV13	TRBJ1-4
CASIRTSGSRETQYF	TGTGCCAGCATTAGGACTAGCGGAAGTAGGGAGACCCAGTACTTC	TRBD2	many	TRBV6-1	TRBJ2-5
CASSSPAGEQFF	TGTGCCAGCAGCTCGCCCGCAGGTGAGCAGTTCTTC	NA	many	TRBV7-9	TRBJ2-1
CASSEGGTGDYEQYF	TGCGCCAGCAGCGAGGGCGGGACAGGGGATTACGAGCAGTACTTC	TRBD1	NA	TRBV5-1	TRBJ2-7
CASSSTKGKHF	TGTGCCAGCAGTTCCACGAAGGGTAAGCATTTT	NA	NA	TRBV6-4	TRBJ1-5
CAIKGPRGTQYF	TGTGCCATCAAGGGACCTAGAGGTACGCAGTATTTT	NA	many	TRBV10-3	TRBJ2-3
CASSYPSSGSSYNEQFF	TGTGCCAGCAGTTACCCGAGTTCCGGGAGCTCCTACAATGAGCAGTTCTTC	NA	many	TRBV6-5	TRBJ2-1
CSARDRTRGEQYF	TGCAGTGCTAGAGATCGGACTAGAGGCGAGCAGTACTTC	TRBD2	NA	TRBV20-1	TRBJ2-7
CASSMSPGEGYEQYF	TGTGCCAGCAGTATGTCGCCGGGGGAAGGCTACGAGCAGTACTTC	NA	many	TRBV9	TRBJ2-7
CASSSRLAGGTDTQYF	TGTGCCAGCAGTTCCCGACTAGCGGGAGGCACAGATACGCAGTATTTT	TRBD2	NA	TRBV27	TRBJ2-3
CASSPGTKYSPLHF	TGTGCCAGCAGTCCGGGGACAAAGTATTCACCCCTCCACTTT	NA	medium-sized	TRBV28	TRBJ1-6
CASSGTSGFNTGELFF	TGTGCCAGCAGTGGGACTAGCGGGTTTAACACCGGGGAGCTGTTTTTT	TRBD2	NA	TRBV12-3/TRBV12-4	TRBJ2-2
CATSTGPNEQYF	TGTGCCACCAGCACCGGGCCGAACGAGCAGTACTTC	NA	few	TRBV15	TRBJ2-7
CASSQVGGTEAFF	TGTGCCAGCAGCCAAGTAGGGGGCACTGAAGCTTTCTTT	NA	NA	TRBV3-1	TRBJ1-1